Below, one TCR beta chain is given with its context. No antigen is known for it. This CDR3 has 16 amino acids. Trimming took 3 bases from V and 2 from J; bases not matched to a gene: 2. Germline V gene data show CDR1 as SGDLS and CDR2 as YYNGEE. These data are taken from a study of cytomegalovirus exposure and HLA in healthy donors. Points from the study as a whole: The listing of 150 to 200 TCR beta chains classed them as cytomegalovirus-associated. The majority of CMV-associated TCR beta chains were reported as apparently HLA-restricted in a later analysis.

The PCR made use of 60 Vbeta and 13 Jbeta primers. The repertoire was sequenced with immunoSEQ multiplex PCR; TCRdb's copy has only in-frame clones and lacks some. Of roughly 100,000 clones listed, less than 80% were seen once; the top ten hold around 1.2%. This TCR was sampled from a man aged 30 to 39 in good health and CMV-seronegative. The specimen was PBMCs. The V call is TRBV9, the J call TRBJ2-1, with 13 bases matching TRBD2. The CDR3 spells CASSGGTSGTYNEQFF. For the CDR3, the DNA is TGTGCCAGCAGCGGGGGGACTAGCGGGACCTACAATGAGCAGTTCTTC.